A selection of T cell receptor beta chains follows, all from one sample in a study of human T cells and chemical hapten exposure. TCRdb analysed the RACE reads with MiXCR anew, one entry per CDR3 protein. The sample lists more than 85,000 distinct CDR3 sequences; approximately 36% were seen once. Here the sequenced sample was whole blood, taken in connection with sensitization to the hapten diphenylcyclopropenone (DPC). The source is a man in his forties with alopecia areata. Some clones in this sample may be carry-over from other donors' samples. The conserved cysteine and the conserved F or W are not part of the CDR3 here.

V | CDR3
TRBV18 | ASSATLQETQY
TRBV6-2/TRBV6-3 | ASSYGSPPYEQY
TRBV2 | ASLTGQSTDTQY
TRBV18 | ASSGGENTEAF
TRBV20-1 | SATRDSLGEQY
TRBV11-3 | ASSLGLAGGGETQY
TRBV12-3/TRBV12-4 | ASSLAGDSTNEQF
TRBV28 | ASSLVRPSSYEQY
TRBV6-6 | ASPGSRLTGELF
TRBV4-2 | ATAWNTEAF
TRBV28 | ASSPGDRPNEKLF
TRBV5-1 | ASSLDGTVQETQY
TRBV12-3/TRBV12-4 | ASSSTLNRGREEAF
TRBV24-1 | ATSGREGTGELF
TRBV7-8 | ASSLVLAGAAEQF
TRBV29-1 | SGYRVHKTEAF
TRBV6-6 | ASSYTQDYGYT
TRBV15 | ATSRDGGATNEKLF
TRBV20-1 | SASRPGLAGVEQY
TRBV20-1 | SARAGTIPYEQY
TRBV9 | ASSPKLSAADTQY
TRBV7-8 | ASSHEGSGRAAKETQY
TRBV12-3/TRBV12-4 | ASSSTLWEWRNNEQF
TRBV7-9 | ASSLGVGLYNEQF
TRBV10-3 | AISEIEGGDEQY
TRBV20-1 | SARDDSRQGGVPTYEQY
TRBV20-1 | SVRQGFGAF
TRBV11-2 | ASSSIRTGGPHWFGDEQY
TRBV6-2/TRBV6-3 | ASSYHSGTGINDQPQH
TRBV11-3 | ASTPVGESRTDTQY
TRBV24-1 | ATGRTGQETQY